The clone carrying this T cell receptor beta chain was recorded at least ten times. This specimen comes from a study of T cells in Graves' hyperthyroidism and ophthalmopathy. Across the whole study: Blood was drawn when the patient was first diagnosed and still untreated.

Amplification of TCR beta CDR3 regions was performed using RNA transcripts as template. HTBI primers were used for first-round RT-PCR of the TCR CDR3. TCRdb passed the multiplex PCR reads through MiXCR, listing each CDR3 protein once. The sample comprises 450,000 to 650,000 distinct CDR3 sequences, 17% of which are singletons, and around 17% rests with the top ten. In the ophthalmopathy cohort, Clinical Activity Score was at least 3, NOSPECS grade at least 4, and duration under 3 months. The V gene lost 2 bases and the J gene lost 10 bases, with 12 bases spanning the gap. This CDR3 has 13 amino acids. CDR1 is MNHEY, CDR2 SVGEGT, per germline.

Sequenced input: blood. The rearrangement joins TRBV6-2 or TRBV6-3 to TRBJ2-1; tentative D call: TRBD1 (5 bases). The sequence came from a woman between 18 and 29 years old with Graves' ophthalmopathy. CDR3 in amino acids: CASSYPGSSEQFF. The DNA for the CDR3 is TGTGCCAGCAGTTACCCAGGGTCAAGCGAGCAGTTCTTC.